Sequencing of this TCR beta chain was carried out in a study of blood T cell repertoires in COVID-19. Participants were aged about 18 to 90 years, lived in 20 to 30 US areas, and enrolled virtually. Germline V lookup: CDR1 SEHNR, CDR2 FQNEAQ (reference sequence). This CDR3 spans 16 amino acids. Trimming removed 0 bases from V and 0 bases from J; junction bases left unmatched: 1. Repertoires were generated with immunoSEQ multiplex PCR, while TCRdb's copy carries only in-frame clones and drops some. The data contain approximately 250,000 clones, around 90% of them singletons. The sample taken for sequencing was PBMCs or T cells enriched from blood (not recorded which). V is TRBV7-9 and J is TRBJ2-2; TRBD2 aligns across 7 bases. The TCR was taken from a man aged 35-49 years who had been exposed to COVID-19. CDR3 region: CASSLAGGTNTGELFF. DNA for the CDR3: TGTGCCAGCAGCTTAGCGGGAGGGACGAACACCGGGGAGCTGTTTTTT.